This T cell receptor beta chain was profiled in a study of CD8 T cells in Susac syndrome. Random hexamers were used to reverse transcribe the RNA input (about 0.5 to 1 ug). Multiplex PCR with immunoSEQ amplified the TCR beta CDR3 across 54 Vbeta and 13 Jbeta. TCRdb re-analysed the immunoSEQ multiplex PCR reads in MiXCR, keeping a single row per CDR3 protein. The sample lists approximately 210,000 distinct CDR3 sequences, about 95% occurring once. Negative isolation yielded CD8+ and CD4+ T cells; FACS enriched TEMRA cells. The CDR3 is 14 amino acids. The germline V gene encodes CDR1 MNHNS and CDR2 SASEGT. V lost 4 bases to trimming and J lost 0 bases, with 9 bases between them.

V is TRBV6-1 and J is TRBJ1-1, with D hard to call. This clonotype was sampled from a human donor with Susac syndrome. The sample taken for sequencing was CD4+ T cells from PBMCs. CDR3 in DNA: TGTGCCAGCAGTGGCGGAGATATGAACACTGAAGCTTTCTTT. This codes for CASSGGDMNTEAFF.